The 3 T cell receptor beta chains below were found in one sample sequenced in a study of Ad26.COV2.S vaccination and SARS-CoV-2 variants. The table came from immunoSEQ multiplex PCR; TCRdb's copy has only in-frame clones and leaves some out. The sample gives 320,000 or so clones, roughly 90% of which show up once; approximately 5.8% is in the top ten. Stated treatment: around 19 received Ad26.COV2.S at low or high dose, single or two shots; a few received placebo; per-sample allocation not given. Sampling was performed 63 days after the first vaccine or placebo injection. The sequenced sample was peripheral blood, obtained in a trial of Ad26.COV2.S vaccine versus placebo. These TCRs come from a person aged 18-60 years who received the Ad26.COV2.S COVID-19 vaccine or a placebo.

The chain employs TRBV11-3 and TRBJ2-5; tentatively, D is TRBD1 (5 bases). CDR1 is SGHNT, CDR2 YENEEA, per germline. Trimming cost V 6 bases and J 5 bases, with 13 bases left between them. CDR3 length equals 13 residues. CDR3 residues: CASSRQGSETQYF. For the CDR3, the DNA is TGTGCCAGCAGTCGGCAGGGTTCGGAGACCCAGTACTTC. The whole variable domain, filled in from reference TRBV11-3 and TRBJ2-5, reads EAGVVQSPRYKIIEKKQPVAFWCNPISGHNTLYWYLQNLGQGPELLIRYENEEAVDDSQLPKDRFSAERLKGVDSTLKIQPAELGDSAVYLCASSRQGSETQYFGPGTRLLVL.

The rearrangement joins TRBV18 to TRBJ2-1; the match to TRBD1 covers 9 bases. The J segment lost 2 bases and the V segment lost 6 bases, leaving 5 bases of the junction unmatched. This CDR3 spans 15 amino acids. Germline loops: CDR1 KGHSH, CDR2 LQKENI. CDR3 amino acids: CASSTRTGAYNEQFF. The CDR3 bases are TGTGCCAGCTCCACCCGGACAGGGGCCTACAATGAGCAGTTCTTC.

V and J are TRBV5-1 and TRBJ2-3; D possibly corresponds to TRBD1 (5 bases). The CDR3 has 19 amino acids. The germline V and J ends were trimmed by 4 bases and 1 base, with 25 bases remaining between them. Germline values: CDR1 SGHRS, CDR2 YFSETQ. CDR3 DNA: TGCGCCAGCAGCCCACGGGCAGGGCGCCCCGTTGGACGCACAGATACGCAGTATTTT. It specifies CASSPRAGRPVGRTDTQYF.